This T cell receptor (beta chain) was obtained from a study of siplizumab effects on memory and regulatory T cells. Broader study findings: Siplizumab gave mappable alloreactive CD4+ clones an average Treg-derived fraction of roughly 72%, against around 27% in controls. The apparent diversity of naive T cells exceeded that of memory cells, and naive T cells seemed to make a major contribution to the alloresponse.

Germline V lookup: CDR1 KGHSH, CDR2 LQKENI. V lost 3 bases to trimming and J lost 8 bases, with 13 bases between them. This CDR3 contains 13 residues. As to this clone: The antigen is not known.

The study assayed some 110,000 TCR templates per sample. The table came from immunoSEQ multiplex PCR; TCRdb's copy has only in-frame clones and leaves some out. The sample shows around 100,000 clones, about 90% of them seen only once. This chain uses TRBV18 with TRBJ1-2; D gene unclear. This TCR was sampled from a human donor in good health. Sequencing was performed on CD4+ T cells sorted from blood. The CDR3: CASSPGAGKGYTF. The CDR3 DNA sequence: TGTGCCAGCTCACCCGGAGCGGGGAAGGGCTACACCTTC.